The T cell receptor beta chain described here comes from a study of spatial heterogeneity in lung cancer. Study-wide context: A consistent excess of beta-chain over alpha-chain sequences was detected.

V gave up 3 bases and J gave up 1 base, with 10 bases separating them. The CDR3 runs 14 residues. Looked up from germline, CDR1 is SGHRS and CDR2 is YFSETQ. One entry per CDR3 protein, called by TCRdb with MiXCR from the 5' RACE reads. Of some 54,000 distinct CDR3 sequences in the sample, under 8% are singletons; the top ten hold about a third. Time point reported: blood at routine non-recurrence follow-up after resection. Tumor, nontumor lung or frozen PBMC supplied whole RNA, sequenced without sorting. This clonotype came up many times. Sequenced material: PBMCs, taken at follow-up. This chain links TRBV5-1 with TRBJ2-5; D perhaps matches TRBD1 (5 bases). This TCR derives from a female donor with early-stage non-small cell lung cancer. The CDR3 nucleotides read TGCGCCAGCAGCTCTTCAGGGTTCCAAGAGACCCAGTACTTC. Its protein product is CASSSSGFQETQYF.